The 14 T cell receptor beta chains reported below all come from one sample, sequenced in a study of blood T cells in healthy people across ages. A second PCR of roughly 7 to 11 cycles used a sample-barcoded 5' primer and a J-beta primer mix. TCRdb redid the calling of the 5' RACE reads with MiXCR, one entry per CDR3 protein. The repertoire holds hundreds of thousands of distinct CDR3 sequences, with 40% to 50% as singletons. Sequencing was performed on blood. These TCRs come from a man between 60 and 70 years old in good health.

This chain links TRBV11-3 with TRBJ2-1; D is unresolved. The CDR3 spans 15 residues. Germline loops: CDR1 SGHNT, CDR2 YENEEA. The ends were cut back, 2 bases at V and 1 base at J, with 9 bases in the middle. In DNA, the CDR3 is TGTGCCAGCAGCTTACTCCACACTTCCTACAATGAGCAGTTCTTC. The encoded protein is CASSLLHTSYNEQFF.

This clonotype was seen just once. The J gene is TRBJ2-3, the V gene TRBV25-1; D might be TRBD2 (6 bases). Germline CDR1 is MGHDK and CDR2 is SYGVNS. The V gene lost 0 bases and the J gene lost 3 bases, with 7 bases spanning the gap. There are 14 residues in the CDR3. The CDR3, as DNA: TGTGCCAGCAGTGAATACGGGAGAACAGATACGCAGTATTTT. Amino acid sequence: CASSEYGRTDTQYF.

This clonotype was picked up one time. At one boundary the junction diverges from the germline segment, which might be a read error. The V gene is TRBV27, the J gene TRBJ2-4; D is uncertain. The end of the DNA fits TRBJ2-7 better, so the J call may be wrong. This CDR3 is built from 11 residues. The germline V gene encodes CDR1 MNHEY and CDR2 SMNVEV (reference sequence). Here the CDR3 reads CAISLYHEQYF. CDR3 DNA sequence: TGTGCCATCAGTTTATACCACGAGCAGTACTTC.

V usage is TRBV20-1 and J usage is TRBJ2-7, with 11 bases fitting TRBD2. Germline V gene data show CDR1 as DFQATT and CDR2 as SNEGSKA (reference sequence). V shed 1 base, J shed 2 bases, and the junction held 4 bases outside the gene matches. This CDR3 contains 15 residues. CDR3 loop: CSARASGGPAYEQYF. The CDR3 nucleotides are TGCAGTGCTAGAGCTAGCGGGGGGCCAGCCTACGAGCAGTACTTC.

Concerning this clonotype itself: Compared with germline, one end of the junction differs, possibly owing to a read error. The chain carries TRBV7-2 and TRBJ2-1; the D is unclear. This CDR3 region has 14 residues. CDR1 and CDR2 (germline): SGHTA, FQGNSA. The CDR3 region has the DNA TGCGCCAGCAGCTTAGAATCCTACTACAATGAGCAGTTCTTC. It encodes CASSLESYYNEQFF. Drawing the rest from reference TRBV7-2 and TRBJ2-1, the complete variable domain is GAGVSQSPSNKVTEKGKDVELRCDPISGHTALYWYRQSLGQGLEFLIYFQGNSAPDKSGLPSDRFSAERTGGSVSTLTIQRTQQEDSAVYLCASSLESYYNEQFFGPGTRLTVL.

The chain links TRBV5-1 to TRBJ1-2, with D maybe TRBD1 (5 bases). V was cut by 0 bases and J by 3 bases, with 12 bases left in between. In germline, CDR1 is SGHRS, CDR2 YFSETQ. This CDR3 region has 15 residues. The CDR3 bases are TGCGCCAGCAGCTTGGTCGGGGGTTTCGACTATGGCTACACCTTC. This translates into CASSLVGGFDYGYTF.

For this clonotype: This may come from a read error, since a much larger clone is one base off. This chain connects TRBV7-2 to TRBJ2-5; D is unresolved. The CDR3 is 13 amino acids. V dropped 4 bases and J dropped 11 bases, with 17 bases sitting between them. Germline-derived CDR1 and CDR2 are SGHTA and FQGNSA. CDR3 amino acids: CASSSTFSYGQYF. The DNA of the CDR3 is TGTGCCAGCAGCTCTACCTTTTCCTACGGGCAGTACTTC.

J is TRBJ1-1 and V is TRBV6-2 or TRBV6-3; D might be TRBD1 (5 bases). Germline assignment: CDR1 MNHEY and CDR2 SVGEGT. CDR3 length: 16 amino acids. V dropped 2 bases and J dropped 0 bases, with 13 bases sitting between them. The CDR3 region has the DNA TGTGCCAGCAGTTACATACTAACAGGATTGAACACTGAAGCTTTCTTT. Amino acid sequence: CASSYILTGLNTEAFF.

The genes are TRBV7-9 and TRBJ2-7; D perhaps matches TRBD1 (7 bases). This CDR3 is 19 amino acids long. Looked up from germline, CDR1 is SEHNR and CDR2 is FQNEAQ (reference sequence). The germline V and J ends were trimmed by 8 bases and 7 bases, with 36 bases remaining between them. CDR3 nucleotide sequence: TGTGCCAGCTCCCCGACCTCCAAGAGCGTACAGGGGTCGGCGGGGGAGCAGTACTTC. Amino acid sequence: CASSPTSKSVQGSAGEQYF.

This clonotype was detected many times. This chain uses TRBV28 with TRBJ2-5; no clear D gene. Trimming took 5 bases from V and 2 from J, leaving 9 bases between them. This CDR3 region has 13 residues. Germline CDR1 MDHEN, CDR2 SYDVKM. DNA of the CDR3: TGTGCCAGCAGTCCAGCGTTACAAGAGACCCAGTACTTC. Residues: CASSPALQETQYF. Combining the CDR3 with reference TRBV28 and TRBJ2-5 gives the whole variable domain DVKVTQSSRYLVKRTGEKVFLECVQDMDHENMFWYRQDPGLGLRLIYFSYDVKMKEKGDIPEGYSVSREKKERFSLILESASTNQTSMYLCASSPALQETQYFGPGTRLLVL.

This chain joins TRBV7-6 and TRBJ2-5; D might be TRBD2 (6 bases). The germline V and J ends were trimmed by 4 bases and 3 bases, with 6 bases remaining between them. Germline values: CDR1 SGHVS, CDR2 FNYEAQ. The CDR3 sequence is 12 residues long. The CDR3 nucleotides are TGTGCCAGCAGCTGGGGGGAAGAGACCCAGTACTTC. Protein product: CASSWGEETQYF. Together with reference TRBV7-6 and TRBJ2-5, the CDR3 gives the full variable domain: GAGVSQSPRYKVTKRGQDVALRCDPISGHVSLYWYRQALGQGPEFLTYFNYEAQQDKSGLPNDRFSAERPEGSISTLTIQRTEQRDSAMYRCASSWGEETQYFGPGTRLLVL.

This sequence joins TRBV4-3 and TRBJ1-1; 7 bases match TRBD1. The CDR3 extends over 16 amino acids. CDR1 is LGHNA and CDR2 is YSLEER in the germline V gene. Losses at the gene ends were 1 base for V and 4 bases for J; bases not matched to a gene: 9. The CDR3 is CASSQGDGRGVTEAFF. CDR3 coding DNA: TGCGCCAGCAGCCAAGGCGATGGCAGGGGGGTCACTGAAGCTTTCTTT.

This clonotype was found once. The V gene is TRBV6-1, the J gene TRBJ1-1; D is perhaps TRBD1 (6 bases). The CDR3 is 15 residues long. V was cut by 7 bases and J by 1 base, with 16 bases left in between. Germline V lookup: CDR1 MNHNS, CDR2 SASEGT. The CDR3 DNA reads TGTGCCAGCACTTACAATGGACAGCCGAACACTGAAGCTTTCTTT. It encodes CASTYNGQPNTEAFF.

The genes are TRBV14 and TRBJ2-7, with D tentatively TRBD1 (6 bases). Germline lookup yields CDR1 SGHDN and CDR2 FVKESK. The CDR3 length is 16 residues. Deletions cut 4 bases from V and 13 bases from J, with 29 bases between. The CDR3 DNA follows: TGTGCCAGCAGCCTGACGGCGACAGGCTCCAAAAACATTCATTACTTC. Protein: CASSLTATGSKNIHYF.